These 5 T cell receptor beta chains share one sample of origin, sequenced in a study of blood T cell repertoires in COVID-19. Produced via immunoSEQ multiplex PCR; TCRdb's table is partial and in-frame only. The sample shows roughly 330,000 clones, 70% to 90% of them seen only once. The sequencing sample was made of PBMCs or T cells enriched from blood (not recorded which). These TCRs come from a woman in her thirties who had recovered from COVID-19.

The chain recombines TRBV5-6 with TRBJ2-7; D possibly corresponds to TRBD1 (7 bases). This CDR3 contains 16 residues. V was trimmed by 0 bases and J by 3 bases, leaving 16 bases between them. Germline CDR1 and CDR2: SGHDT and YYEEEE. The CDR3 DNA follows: TGTGCCAGCAGCTTGGTAAGGAGGGGGCCCCTCTACGAGCAGTACTTC. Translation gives CASSLVRRGPLYEQYF.

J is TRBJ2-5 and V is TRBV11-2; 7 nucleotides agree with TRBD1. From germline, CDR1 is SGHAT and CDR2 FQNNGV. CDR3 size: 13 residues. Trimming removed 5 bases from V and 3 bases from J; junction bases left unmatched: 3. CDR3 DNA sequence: TGTGCCAGCAGCCCCGGACAGGAAGAGACCCAGTACTTC. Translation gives CASSPGQEETQYF.

Here the CDR3 reads CASSGSWTGAGNTIYF. The CDR3 DNA sequence: TGTGCCAGCTCAGGCTCGTGGACAGGTGCAGGAAACACCATATATTTT. The J gene is TRBJ1-3, the V gene TRBV18, with 7 nucleotides matching TRBD1. This CDR3 comprises 16 residues. After removal of 5 bases from V and 4 bases from J, the junction contained 11 bases not matched to a gene. CDR1 and CDR2 from the germline V gene are KGHSH and LQKENI.

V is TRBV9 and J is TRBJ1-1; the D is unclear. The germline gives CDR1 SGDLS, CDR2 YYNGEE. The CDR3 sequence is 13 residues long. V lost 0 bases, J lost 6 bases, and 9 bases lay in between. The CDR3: CASSVVAGSEAFF. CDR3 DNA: TGTGCCAGCAGCGTAGTTGCCGGGTCTGAAGCTTTCTTT.

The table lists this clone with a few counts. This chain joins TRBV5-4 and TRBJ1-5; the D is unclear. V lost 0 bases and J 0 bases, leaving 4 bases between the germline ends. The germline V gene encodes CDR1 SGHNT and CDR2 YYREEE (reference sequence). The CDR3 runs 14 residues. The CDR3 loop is CASSLAYSNQPQHF. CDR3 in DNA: TGTGCCAGCAGCTTGGCCTATAGCAATCAGCCCCAGCATTTT. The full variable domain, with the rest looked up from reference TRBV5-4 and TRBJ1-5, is ETGVTQSPTHLIKTRGQQVTLRCSSQSGHNTVSWYQQALGQGPQFIFQYYREEENGRGNFPPRFSGLQFPNYSSELNVNALELDDSALYLCASSLAYSNQPQHFGDGTRLSIL.